What follows describes a single T cell receptor (beta chain). The data were taken from a study of radiotherapy plus CTLA-4 blockade in lung cancer. Some clones are missing from TCRdb's copy, which holds only in-frame ones; the method was immunoSEQ multiplex PCR. In the table there are approximately 70,000 clones, roughly four fifths of which are singletons. Trimming removed 10 bases from V and 7 bases from J, with 20 bases in between. Germline V gene lookup returns CDR1 MNHNY and CDR2 SVGAGI (reference sequence). The CDR3 loop spans 15 amino acids. This clonotype was sampled from a human donor with non-small cell lung cancer whose response to radiotherapy plus ipilimumab could not be evaluated. Some clones in this sample may be carry-over from other donors' samples. The specimen comprised peripheral blood, sampled from a patient treated with radiotherapy plus ipilimumab. The chain links TRBV6-6 to TRBJ1-6, with D perhaps matching TRBD1 (6 bases). CDR3 nucleotide sequence: TGTGCCACCCTGGGGGGGGGCGCCGGGAATTCACCCCTCCACTTT. It is translated as CATLGGGAGNSPLHF.